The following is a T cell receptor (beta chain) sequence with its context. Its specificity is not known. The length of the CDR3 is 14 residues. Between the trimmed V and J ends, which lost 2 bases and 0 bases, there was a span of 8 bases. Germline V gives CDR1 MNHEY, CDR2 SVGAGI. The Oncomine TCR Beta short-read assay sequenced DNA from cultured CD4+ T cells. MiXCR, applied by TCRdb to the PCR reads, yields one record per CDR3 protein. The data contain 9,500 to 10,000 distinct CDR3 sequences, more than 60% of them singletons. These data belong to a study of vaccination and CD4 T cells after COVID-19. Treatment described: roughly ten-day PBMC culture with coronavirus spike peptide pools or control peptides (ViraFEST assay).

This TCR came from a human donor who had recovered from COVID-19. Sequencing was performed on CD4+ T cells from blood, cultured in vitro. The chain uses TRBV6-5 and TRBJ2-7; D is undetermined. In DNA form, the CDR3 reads TGTGCCAGCAGTTACGGATATTCCTCCTACGAGCAGTACTTC. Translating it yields CASSYGYSSYEQYF.